This record concerns one T cell receptor (beta chain) sequence. The antigen remains unidentified. The CDR3 sequence is 15 residues long. Losses at the gene ends were 0 bases for V and 3 bases for J; bases not matched to a gene: 5. The PCR employed 60 Vbeta primers together with 13 Jbeta primers. The protocol was immunoSEQ multiplex PCR, while the TCRdb copy is restricted to in-frame clones and leaves out a portion. The table records around 37,000 clones, just under 75% of them present only once. The sample belongs to a study of cytomegalovirus exposure and HLA in healthy donors. General study points: The study labeled 164 TCR beta chains cytomegalovirus-associated. TCR beta chain V- and J-gene trimming was linked, in a later analysis, to a missense variant in DCLRE1C.

This clonotype was sampled from a man younger than 40 in good health and CMV-seronegative. The chain combines TRBV23-1 with TRBJ2-7; 7 positions agree with TRBD1. TRBV23-1 is an ORF, and what it does is uncertain. Material: PBMCs. Written as DNA, the CDR3 is TGCGCCAGCAGTCAATCTCCCGACAGGGACTACGAGCAGTACTTC. This sequence encodes CASSQSPDRDYEQYF.